This T cell receptor (beta chain) was captured by sequencing in a study of circulating and synovial CD4+ cells in juvenile arthritis. Study results and limitations: Circulating pathogenic-like lymphocytes shared a substantially higher fraction of CDR3 sequences with synovium than bulk blood. Diversity here was lower than in bulk blood CD4 cells. Measured synovium overlap likely understates the true shared repertoire. Circulating pathogenic-like and bulk T cells looked alike by Vbeta family usage.

Trimming removed 4 bases from V and 6 bases from J, with 12 bases in between. Germline loops: CDR1 SGHAT, CDR2 FQNNGV. The CDR3 spans 13 residues. Here immunoSEQ multiplex PCR was the method, and the copy in TCRdb shows in-frame clones only, minus some. In the table there are about 35,000 clones, more than 90% of which are singletons. To note about this clone: The antigen is undetermined.

The J gene is TRBJ1-2, the V gene TRBV11-2; possible D gene TRBD1, 6 bases. The sample taken for sequencing was CD4+ T cells from blood. The source is a human donor with juvenile idiopathic arthritis. This CDR3 is CASSSSGADGYTF. Here the CDR3 DNA reads TGTGCCAGCAGCTCGTCAGGGGCGGATGGCTACACCTTC.